The rows below give T cell receptor beta chains drawn from one sample of a study of long-term antiretroviral therapy in people with HIV. Here immunoSEQ multiplex PCR was the method, and the copy in TCRdb shows in-frame clones only, minus some. The data contain about 20,000 clones, about 91% of them singletons. The sequences come from unsorted PBMCs, collected 4.4 years after starting antiretroviral therapy. The receptor set was obtained from a woman aged 45 to 65 with HIV. Both conserved end residues are part of each CDR3. Fields, in order: J gene, CDR3 length, clone size, D gene, V gene, CDR3 DNA, CDR3 protein. The D gene is left open where the match is weak. Clone size appears in some rows only: once, few, many, or a class for an expanded clone.

>TRBJ2-1|15|.|.|TRBV9
TGTGCCAGCAGCCCAAGACTAGGCCGTTCCAATGAGCAGTTCTTC
CASSPRLGRSNEQFF
>TRBJ2-1|19|.|TRBD2|TRBV27
TGTGCCAGCAGGAGTTCAAAGCTAGCGGGGAATAGCTCCTACAATGAGCAGTTCTTC
CASRSSKLAGNSSYNEQFF
>TRBJ1-4|14|.|.|TRBV9
TGTGCCAGCGGACCTTCAGGGGCTAGTGAAAAACTGTTTTTT
CASGPSGASEKLFF
>TRBJ1-2|14|.|.|TRBV5-8
TGTGCCAGCAGGGGAGGGGCCCGCAACTATGGCTACACCTTC
CASRGGARNYGYTF
>TRBJ2-2|12|once|.|TRBV4-1
TGCGCCAGCAGCCAGGGATCCGGGGAGCTGTTTTTT
CASSQGSGELFF
>TRBJ2-7|13|.|.|TRBV30
TGTGCCTGGAGTGTACAAGCTTTCTACGAGCAGTACTTC
CAWSVQAFYEQYF
>TRBJ1-1|14|.|.|TRBV2
TGTGCCAGCAGTGAATCCCGGCTGAACACTGAAGCTTTCTTT
CASSESRLNTEAFF
>TRBJ2-3|17|.|.|TRBV5-6
TGTGCCAGCAGCCTCGCCACCCCGGAAAGGTCCACAGATACGCAGTATTTT
CASSLATPERSTDTQYF
>TRBJ1-4|12|.|.|TRBV19
TGTGCCAGTAAATCAGGAAATGAAAAACTGTTTTTT
CASKSGNEKLFF
>TRBJ1-1|16|.|TRBD1|TRBV11-1
TGTGCCAGCAGGCCACCCCTCGTGGACAGGAGGCTTGAAGCTTTCTTT
CASRPPLVDRRLEAFF
>TRBJ1-2|15|.|.|TRBV7-9
TGTGCCAGCAGTTCACAGGGATTTCCCAACTATGGCTACACCTTC
CASSSQGFPNYGYTF
>TRBJ1-4|14|few|TRBD1|TRBV5-1
TGCGCCAGCAGTTCGGACAGGGGGCGGGGAAAACTGTTTTTT
CASSSDRGRGKLFF
>TRBJ1-3|15|once|.|TRBV5-4
TGTGCCAGCAGCGAAGTTGGGGTTAAGGGAAACACCATATATTTT
CASSEVGVKGNTIYF
>TRBJ2-1|15|once|TRBD1|TRBV7-2
TGTGCCAGCAGCACGGGACAGGGGTCTTTCAATGAGCAGTTCTTC
CASSTGQGSFNEQFF
>TRBJ1-2|15|.|.|TRBV6-6
TGTGCCAGCAGTCGTCCCGGGACACATAAGATGGGCTACACCTTC
CASSRPGTHKMGYTF
>TRBJ2-7|14|.|.|TRBV5-4
TGTGCCAGCAGCCGATTCACAGGAACCTACGAGCAGTACTTC
CASSRFTGTYEQYF
>TRBJ2-3|16|.|.|TRBV4-1
TGCGCCAGCAGCCCCCTTAGGGGGACTCGGGGGGATACGCAGTATTTT
CASSPLRGTRGDTQYF
>TRBJ2-3|16|.|TRBD2|TRBV18
TGTGCCAGCTCCCCACTAGCGGGGGGTCGCACAGATACGCAGTATTTT
CASSPLAGGRTDTQYF
>TRBJ2-2|16|.|.|TRBV9
TGTGCCAGCAGCGCTGCGACAGGCCCCCGGGTCGGGGAGCTGTTTTTT
CASSAATGPRVGELFF
>TRBJ1-4|14|.|TRBD1|TRBV2
TGTGCCAGCAGTGGCAACAGGGGCAGCGAAAAACTGTTTTTT
CASSGNRGSEKLFF
>TRBJ2-1|17|.|TRBD2|TRBV25-1
TGTGCCAGCAGTGACCCCCTAACTAGCGGGGGAGAAAATGAGCAGTTCTTC
CASSDPLTSGGENEQFF
>TRBJ1-5|14|.|.|TRBV6-1
TGTGCCAGCAGTGACAGGTTAGGGAATCAGCCCCAGCATTTT
CASSDRLGNQPQHF
>TRBJ2-1|14|.|TRBD2|TRBV6-5
TGTGCCAGCAGCTATATAGCGGGGGGGTATGAGCAGTTCTTC
CASSYIAGGYEQFF
>TRBJ2-3|16|.|.|TRBV2
TGTGCCAGCAGTGAATCGACCACAAGAAGCACAGATACGCAGTATTTT
CASSESTTRSTDTQYF
>TRBJ2-1|11|.|.|TRBV6-6
TGTGCCAGCAGTCGCGGGACACAGCAGTTCTTC
CASSRGTQQFF
>TRBJ2-5|13|.|.|TRBV5-4
TGTGCCAGCAGCTTGGCGGGGGCAGAGACCCAGTACTTC
CASSLAGAETQYF
>TRBJ2-7|15|.|.|TRBV13
TGTGCCAGCAGCTTAGGAATCCGGCTCGCCTACGAGCAGTACTTC
CASSLGIRLAYEQYF
>TRBJ2-1|15|.|.|TRBV5-1
TGCGCCAGCAGCTTTGGGGGTGGAGGCCAAGGAGAGCAGTTCTTC
CASSFGGGGQGEQFF
>TRBJ2-3|16|.|.|TRBV7-2
TGTGCCAGCAGCTTAGGGGCTCTTTATGACACAGATACGCAGTATTTT
CASSLGALYDTDTQYF
>TRBJ2-7|15|once|.|TRBV2
TGTGCCAGCAGTGAAGCTAAGGCCGAGTCCTACGAGCAGTACTTC
CASSEAKAESYEQYF
>TRBJ2-7|15|.|.|TRBV19
TGTGCCAGTAGTTTCTCGGGCCCCAACCCCGGCGAGCAGTACTTC
CASSFSGPNPGEQYF
>TRBJ1-6|15|.|.|TRBV2
TGTGCCAGCGCAGGACGGAGCTCCTATAATTCACCCCTCCACTTT
CASAGRSSYNSPLHF
>TRBJ1-2|13|.|.|TRBV7-9
TGTGCCAGCAGCTTACCTCGTGGAGGCGGCTACACCTTC
CASSLPRGGGYTF
>TRBJ2-2|17|.|TRBD1|TRBV27
TGTGCCAGCAGTTTATTCCGGGACAGCACGAACACCGGGGAGCTGTTTTTT
CASSLFRDSTNTGELFF
>TRBJ2-6|16|.|TRBD1|TRBV27
TGTGCCAGTGGACAGGGTGGGCCCTCTGGGGCCAACGTCCTGACTTTC
CASGQGGPSGANVLTF
>TRBJ2-2|17|.|TRBD2|TRBV9
TGTGCCAGCAGCGTAGCTCCTAGCGGGAGGACTTCCGGGGAGCTGTTTTTT
CASSVAPSGRTSGELFF
>TRBJ2-3|14|once|.|TRBV19
TGTGCCAGTAGTATCCCGACAGGCACAGATACGCAGTATTTT
CASSIPTGTDTQYF
>TRBJ2-5|14|.|TRBD2|TRBV5-1
TGCGCCAGCAGCTTGGCAACGGGGGGAGAGACCCAGTACTTC
CASSLATGGETQYF
>TRBJ2-2|16|few|.|TRBV7-9
TGTGCCAGCACCCCTTGGGGGGGGCGAAGCACCGGGGAGCTGTTTTTT
CASTPWGGRSTGELFF
>TRBJ2-1|16|once|TRBD1|TRBV4-1
TGCGCCAGCGGAGACCGACAGGGTGCGTATGACAATGAGCAGTTCTTC
CASGDRQGAYDNEQFF
>TRBJ2-1|13|.|.|TRBV30
TGTGCCTGGAGTGCCATTGGTACGGGACACCAGTTCTTC
CAWSAIGTGHQFF
>TRBJ1-1|16|.|.|TRBV11-1
TGTGCCAGCAGCCAAAAGGGCCTACGGGGGCGAACTGAAGCTTTCTTT
CASSQKGLRGRTEAFF
>TRBJ2-1|14|.|TRBD2|TRBV29-1
TGCAGCGTCCTAGCGGGACGGTCCTACAATGAGCAGTTCTTC
CSVLAGRSYNEQFF
>TRBJ2-7|14|.|.|TRBV29-1
TGCAGCGTTTGTCTAGGGGACCAGCCCTACGAGCAGTACTTC
CSVCLGDQPYEQYF
>TRBJ2-7|14|.|.|TRBV6-6
TGTGCCAGTGGAGGGTCGGTGAGCTCCTACGAGCAGTACTTC
CASGGSVSSYEQYF
>TRBJ1-1|15|.|TRBD1|TRBV5-4
TGTGCCAGCAGCTTAAACCGGGACAGGAACACTGAAGCTTTCTTT
CASSLNRDRNTEAFF
>TRBJ1-3|17|.|.|TRBV5-1
TGCGCCAGCAGCGCCCGTGACGGGACGATTTCATCAAACACCATATATTTT
CASSARDGTISSNTIYF
>TRBJ2-1|16|.|.|TRBV5-4
TGTGCCAGCAGCTTGGGACAAGCAAGAAGCTACAATGAGCAGTTCTTC
CASSLGQARSYNEQFF
>TRBJ2-5|14|.|TRBD1|TRBV9
TGTGCCAGCAGCGCCGGGACAGGGAAAGAGACCCAGTACTTC
CASSAGTGKETQYF
>TRBJ1-1|14|.|.|TRBV11-3
TGTGCCAGCAGCCGGGGGGGCAGCGACACTGAAGCTTTCTTT
CASSRGGSDTEAFF
>TRBJ1-6|17|.|.|TRBV5-5
TGTGCCAGCAGCCTAGATCCGGGGAGCTCCTATAATTCACCCCTCCACTTT
CASSLDPGSSYNSPLHF
>TRBJ2-3|17|once|.|TRBV5-1
TGCGCCAGCAGCTTGGCCGGTGGAGGGGGGGCCACAGATACGCAGTATTTT
CASSLAGGGGATDTQYF
>TRBJ2-7|14|.|TRBD1|TRBV27
TGTGCCAGCAGTTTCTTGCAGGGGGCCTACGAGCAGTACTTC
CASSFLQGAYEQYF
>TRBJ2-6|18|.|TRBD1|TRBV7-3
TGTGCCAGCAGCCAACAGGGGGGTAGGGTCTTTGGGGCCAACGTCCTGACTTTC
CASSQQGGRVFGANVLTF
>TRBJ1-6|15|.|.|TRBV6-4
TGTGCCAGCAGTGACTCCGTGGGAAATAATTCACCCCTCCACTTT
CASSDSVGNNSPLHF
>TRBJ2-1|16|.|TRBD1|TRBV4-1
TGCGCCAGCAGCCAAGCCCCCGGGACAGGATACAATGAGCAGTTCTTC
CASSQAPGTGYNEQFF